A selection of T cell receptor beta chains follows, all from one sample in a study of CD8+ T cells in alopecia areata. TCRdb's table, derived via immunoSEQ multiplex PCR, lists solely in-frame clones and lacks some. The sample includes 100,000 to 140,000 clones, 65% to 85% of them seen just once. Sequences were derived from CD8+ T cells sorted from blood, sampled at week 24, from a patient treated with tofacitinib. Source of these receptors: a human donor with alopecia areata. The CDR3 runs from the conserved cysteine through the conserved F or W. Each record gives: D gene, J gene, clone size, V gene, CDR3 DNA, CDR3 protein. A D gene is named only where the DNA matches it firmly. Clone size is not always given. Where it is, it says once, few, many or a class for expanded clones.

>NA|TRBJ1-3|NA|TRBV29-1
TGCAGCGTCCGCGACAGCTCTGGAAACACCATATATTTT
CSVRDSSGNTIYF
>TRBD1|TRBJ2-6|NA|TRBV7-8
TGTGCCAGCAGCTTAGGAACTCCCGGGACAGGAAGCTCTGGGGCCAACGTCCTGACTTTC
CASSLGTPGTGSSGANVLTF
>NA|TRBJ2-5|NA|TRBV27
TGTGCCAGCAGTCCATCGCCGGGACTTGGGGAGACCCAGTACTTC
CASSPSPGLGETQYF
>TRBD1|TRBJ1-2|once|TRBV7-9
TGTGCCAGCAGCCAGGGGGGGATAGGCTACACCTTC
CASSQGGIGYTF
>NA|TRBJ1-1|NA|TRBV6-5
TGTGCCAGCAGTTACGGTGTGGGGTCGGGCACTGAAGCTTTCTTT
CASSYGVGSGTEAFF
>NA|TRBJ2-7|NA|TRBV5-4
TGTGCCAGCAGCTTGGCGGACAGCCAGGAGCAGTACTTC
CASSLADSQEQYF
>TRBD1|TRBJ2-1|NA|TRBV4-2
TGTGCCAGCAGCGGCCGGGACAGGCGACTGAGGGAGCAGTTCTTC
CASSGRDRRLREQFF
>NA|TRBJ2-6|NA|TRBV29-1
TGCAGCGTAGCCGGGATCTCTATCCCCTACTCTGGGGCCAACGTCCTGACTTTC
CSVAGISIPYSGANVLTF
>NA|TRBJ1-1|once|TRBV2
TGTGCCAGCAGGCCCCCAGGGAGGAACACTGAAGCTTTCTTT
CASRPPGRNTEAFF
>NA|TRBJ2-7|NA|TRBV7-9
TGTGCCAGCAGCTTAGAGACAAATCCCTACGAGCAGTACTTC
CASSLETNPYEQYF
>NA|TRBJ2-7|NA|TRBV10-3
TGTGCCATCAGCGATACGGCAGTTGATATCTACGAGCAGTACTTC
CAISDTAVDIYEQYF
>TRBD2|TRBJ2-1|NA|TRBV19
TGTGCCAGTTCCGCGGGGGGGGACTACAATGAGCAGTTCTTC
CASSAGGDYNEQFF
>NA|TRBJ2-2|NA|TRBV2
TGTGCCAGCAGTGATCGGCACTCCGGGGGGGAGCTGTTTTTT
CASSDRHSGGELFF
>NA|TRBJ2-1|few|TRBV19
TGTGCCAGTAGTCCGTATTCTGGGGGAGGAGAGTTCTTC
CASSPYSGGGEFF
>NA|TRBJ2-3|NA|TRBV5-6
TGTGCCAGCAGCTCGGACGGGCGTACTAGCACAGATACGCAGTATTTT
CASSSDGRTSTDTQYF
>TRBD1|TRBJ2-7|NA|TRBV5-1
TGCGCCAGCAACCCCCCGGGACAGCTCGAGCAGTACTTC
CASNPPGQLEQYF
>TRBD1|TRBJ2-6|once|TRBV9
TGTGCCAGCAGCGCCCGGACAGGGTTAGGGGCCAACGTCCTGACTTTC
CASSARTGLGANVLTF
>NA|TRBJ2-7|NA|TRBV30
TGTGCCTGGAGTATAGAGAGGCCTCCCTACGAGCAGTACTTC
CAWSIERPPYEQYF
>NA|TRBJ1-1|NA|TRBV19
TGTGCCAGTAGTTTACACGGAGTGAACACTGAAGCTTTCTTT
CASSLHGVNTEAFF
>NA|TRBJ2-7|NA|TRBV4-1
TGCGCCAGCAGAGGGACGGATTCCTACGAGCAGTACTTC
CASRGTDSYEQYF
>NA|TRBJ1-1|NA|TRBV10-3
TGTGCCATCACCGAGACCGCGGGGAACACTGAAGCTTTCTTT
CAITETAGNTEAFF
>TRBD1|TRBJ1-2|NA|TRBV4-3
TGCGCCAGCAGCCAATACTCCGGGACAGGGTATGGCTACACCTTC
CASSQYSGTGYGYTF
>NA|TRBJ1-6|NA|TRBV7-9
TGTGCCAGCAGGGCCAGGAGCTCCTATAATTCACCCCTCCACTTT
CASRARSSYNSPLHF
>TRBD1|TRBJ2-7|NA|TRBV19
TGTGCCAGTAGTATCGGACAGGGAGTCTACGAGCAGTACTTC
CASSIGQGVYEQYF
>TRBD1|TRBJ2-5|NA|TRBV7-9
TGTGCCAGCAGCTGGGGTGGGACAGGCGCAGGGACCCAGTACTTC
CASSWGGTGAGTQYF
>NA|TRBJ1-5|NA|TRBV28
TGTGCCAGCAGTTCTACTCTTGTGGGTCGGAATCAGCCCCAGCATTTT
CASSSTLVGRNQPQHF
>TRBD1|TRBJ2-7|NA|TRBV5-1
TGCGCCAGCAGTACCGGGACAGGGGCATCTTACGAGCAGTACTTC
CASSTGTGASYEQYF
>NA|TRBJ2-7|NA|TRBV6-5
TGTGCCAGCGGCTACTACGAGCAGTACTTC
CASGYYEQYF
>NA|TRBJ2-1|NA|TRBV4-2
TGTGCCAGCAGCGGCTACAATGAGCAGTTCTTC
CASSGYNEQFF
>NA|TRBJ1-5|NA|TRBV15
TGTGCCACCAGCAGGGCCGTGGGGGGTCAGCCCCAGCATTTT
CATSRAVGGQPQHF
>NA|TRBJ1-1|NA|TRBV12-5
TGTGCTAGTGGTTTGATTGGCAGTTGGGGTGATGAAGCTTTCTTT
CASGLIGSWGDEAFF
>TRBD1|TRBJ2-3|once|TRBV6-4
TGTGCCAGCAGCCAGGGACAGGCCACCACAGATACGCAGTATTTT
CASSQGQATTDTQYF
>TRBD1|TRBJ2-7|NA|TRBV27
TGTGCCAGCAGTTCGGGACAGGGAGGCTCCTACGAGCAGTACTTC
CASSSGQGGSYEQYF
>NA|TRBJ2-1|once|TRBV6-5
TGTGCCAGCAGCTCCGAGGGGGTTAAGCAGTTCTTC
CASSSEGVKQFF
>TRBD2|TRBJ2-1|once|TRBV29-1
TGCAGCGTTGAGGGTAGCGGGGATGAGCAGTTCTTC
CSVEGSGDEQFF
>NA|TRBJ1-3|NA|TRBV27
TGTGCCAGCAGTAGGCAGGGTGGAGCTGGAAACACCATATATTTT
CASSRQGGAGNTIYF
>TRBD1|TRBJ1-6|NA|TRBV14
TGTGCCAGCAGCTCAGGGGGAAATTCACCCCTCCACTTT
CASSSGGNSPLHF
>NA|TRBJ1-1|NA|TRBV7-9
TGTGCCAGCAGCCCCTTTGACGGCACTGAAGCTTTCTTT
CASSPFDGTEAFF
>NA|TRBJ2-7|NA|TRBV27
TGTGCCAGCAGTTTATCGGTGGGTGCCTACGAGCAGTACTTC
CASSLSVGAYEQYF
>NA|TRBJ2-7|NA|TRBV7-7
TGTGCTAGCAGCCCGGGAACAGGCGAGCAGTACTTC
CASSPGTGEQYF
>NA|TRBJ2-7|few|TRBV4-3
TGCGCCAGCAGCCAATACCGAGACTTATACGAGCAGTACTTC
CASSQYRDLYEQYF
>TRBD2|TRBJ2-7|NA|TRBV18
TGTGCCAGCTCACCCCGGGCGGGGGGCCCTCAAAGCGAGCAGTACTTC
CASSPRAGGPQSEQYF
>NA|TRBJ2-5|few|TRBV7-2
TGTGCCAGCAGCTTAGAATTTTACGGGGGGCTGGAGACCCAGTACTTC
CASSLEFYGGLETQYF
>NA|TRBJ2-7|NA|TRBV4-2
TGTGCCAGCAGCCAGGAGGGGGGACACCATTACGAGCAGTACTTC
CASSQEGGHHYEQYF